Below, 25 T cell receptor beta chains from the same sample are listed, as sequenced in a study of blood T cell repertoires in COVID-19 (TCRdb year 2020). The library came from the immunoSEQ multiplex PCR assay. TCRdb holds this immuneACCESS table with in-frame rearrangements only. Some clones are missing; in checked studies, unresolved V genes explain under half, and the rest has no known cause. The sample table lists 93,000 or so clones, around 88% of them with a count of one. The ten largest clones take up around 3.5% of the sample. The sequencing input was peripheral blood. The receptors were sampled from a human donor in a cohort sampled during active COVID-19.

This sequence joins TRBV10-3 and TRBJ2-7; 8 nucleotides line up with TRBD1. Germline CDR1 and CDR2: ENHRY and SYGVKD. The CDR3 is 15 amino acids. The junction had 8 bases not matched to a gene; V was cut back by 4 bases and J by 3 bases. CDR3 nucleotide sequence: TGTGCCATCAGTGTTGAGCGGACAGGGCGCTACGAGCAGTACTTC. It specifies CAISVERTGRYEQYF.

In regard to this clone: Other DNA sequences in this sample translate to the same CDR3. The rearrangement links TRBV28 to TRBJ2-7; TRBD1 aligns across 7 bases. The germline gives CDR1 MDHEN, CDR2 SYDVKM. CDR3 length equals 14 residues. With 1 base clipped from V and 1 base from J, the junction kept 1 base outside the gene matches. CDR3 region: CASSLYRGSYEQYF. DNA of the CDR3: TGTGCCAGCAGTTTATACAGGGGTTCCTACGAGCAGTACTTC.

The genes are TRBV6-4 and TRBJ2-7, with TRBD1 matching over 8 bases. The V gene's germline CDR1 is MRHNA and CDR2 SNTAGT. The CDR3 sequence is 16 residues long. V was pared by 0 bases and J by 5 bases, with 9 bases of the junction left unmatched. The CDR3 is CASSDSMQAGGHEQYF. The CDR3 DNA is TGTGCCAGCAGTGACTCGATGCAGGCAGGGGGCCACGAGCAGTACTTC.

The chain links TRBV5-8 to TRBJ2-7, with 8 bases aligning to TRBD1. The V and J ends lost 0 bases and 11 bases, in that order; junction bases with no gene match: 7. CDR1 SGHTS and CDR2 YDEGEE come from the germline V gene. The CDR3 has 13 amino acids. Here the CDR3 DNA reads TGTGCCAGCAGCTTGGTTCAGGACAGGGAGGAGTACTTC. Its translation: CASSLVQDREEYF.

The CDR3 region has the DNA TGCGCCAGCGGCGCTCAGGGTGGCGGCTATGGCTACACCTTC. It specifies CASGAQGGGYGYTF. The chain links TRBV5-1 to TRBJ1-2, with TRBD1 as a possible D gene (5 bases). Germline V gene lookup returns CDR1 SGHRS and CDR2 YFSETQ. Trimming cost V 7 bases and J 4 bases, with 17 bases left between them. The CDR3 loop spans 14 amino acids.

The J gene is TRBJ1-2, the V gene TRBV18; D is unresolved. V was cut by 2 bases and J by 11 bases, with 9 bases left in between. CDR3 length: 11 residues. CDR1 and CDR2 (germline): KGHSH, LQKENI. This chain's CDR3 is CASSPGPEYTF. As DNA, the CDR3 is TGTGCCAGCTCACCAGGCCCGGAGTACACCTTC.

J is TRBJ2-3 and V is TRBV2; 13 bases match TRBD2. The germline V gene encodes CDR1 SNHLY and CDR2 FYNNEI. The CDR3 is 16 amino acids. Trimming at V came to 6 bases and at J to 2 bases, leaving 5 bases not matched to a gene. This chain's CDR3 is CASRETSGRATDTQYF. The CDR3, as DNA: TGTGCCAGCAGGGAAACTAGCGGGAGGGCCACAGATACGCAGTATTTT.

The V and J genes are TRBV18 and TRBJ1-5, with D perhaps matching TRBD1 (6 bases). The V gene's germline CDR1 is KGHSH and CDR2 LQKENI. The CDR3 covers 13 residues. V lost 6 bases and J 4 bases, leaving 10 bases between the germline ends. CDR3 nucleotide sequence: TGTGCCAGCTCGTACCAGGGGAATCAGCCCCAGCATTTT. Encoded protein: CASSYQGNQPQHF. The full variable domain, rest sourced from reference TRBV18 and TRBJ1-5, is NAGVMQNPRHLVRRRGQEARLRCSPMKGHSHVYWYRQLPEEGLKFMVYLQKENIIDESGMPKERFSAEFPKEGPSILRIQQVVRGDSAAYFCASSYQGNQPQHFGDGTRLSIL.

This chain joins TRBV27 and TRBJ2-5; a possible D gene is TRBD1 (5 bases). CDR3 size: 13 residues. V lost 6 bases to trimming and J lost 1 base, with 9 bases between them. Germline CDR1 MNHEY, CDR2 SMNVEV (reference sequence). CDR3: CASRPTAQETQYF. The CDR3 DNA sequence: TGTGCCAGCAGACCGACAGCCCAAGAGACCCAGTACTTC.

This chain links TRBV27 with TRBJ2-7; weak D call: TRBD2 (6 bases). Germline loops: CDR1 MNHEY, CDR2 SMNVEV (reference sequence). With 3 bases removed from V and 4 bases from J, the gap between germline ends came to 13 bases. CDR3 length equals 14 residues. The CDR3 region is CASSLPGRAYEQYF. As DNA, the CDR3 is TGTGCCAGCAGTTTGCCCGGGAGAGCTTACGAGCAGTACTTC.

This clone occurred once. CDR3 sequence reads: CASGGEGVPNTEAFF. CDR3 nucleotide sequence: TGTGCCAGCGGAGGGGAAGGAGTTCCGAACACTGAAGCTTTCTTT. This rearrangement joins TRBV9 to TRBJ1-1, with a tentative D call TRBD1 (5 bases). Germline CDR1 SGDLS, CDR2 YYNGEE. The CDR3 spans 15 residues. The V end lost 7 bases, the J end lost 1 base, and 17 bases lay between the germline ends. The full variable domain, rest sourced from reference TRBV9 and TRBJ1-1, is DSGVTQTPKHLITATGQRVTLRCSPRSGDLSVYWYQQSLDQGLQFLIQYYNGEERAKGNILERFSAQQFPDLHSELNLSSLELGDSALYFCASGGEGVPNTEAFFGQGTRLTVV.

The chain carries TRBV29-1 and TRBJ2-7, with 10 nucleotides matching TRBD2. There are 13 residues in the CDR3. Germline CDR1 and CDR2: SQVTM and ANQGSEA. V was pared by 7 bases and J by 2 bases, with 5 bases of the junction left unmatched. The CDR3 spells CSAGTSATYEQYF. The CDR3 nucleotides read TGCAGCGCGGGGACTAGCGCAACCTACGAGCAGTACTTC.

This clone was found once. This chain connects TRBV11-2 to TRBJ2-7, with 9 bases aligning to TRBD2. Germline values: CDR1 SGHAT, CDR2 FQNNGV. After removal of 5 bases from V and 3 bases from J, the junction contained 5 bases not matched to a gene. This CDR3 region has 14 residues. CDR3 sequence reads: CASSRSSGNYEQYF. CDR3 nucleotide sequence: TGTGCCAGCAGCCGCTCTAGCGGGAACTACGAGCAGTACTTC.

This clone came up once. V usage is TRBV5-1 and J usage is TRBJ2-3, with 9 positions matching TRBD2. The CDR3 extends over 16 amino acids. After removal of 0 bases from V and 0 bases from J, the junction contained 2 bases not matched to a gene. CDR1 SGHRS and CDR2 YFSETQ come from the germline V gene. The CDR3 sequence: CASSLGLAGSTDTQYF. The DNA of the CDR3 is TGCGCCAGCAGCTTGGGGCTAGCGGGAAGCACAGATACGCAGTATTTT.

V usage is TRBV6-2 or TRBV6-3 and J usage is TRBJ2-7, with D uncertain. Trimming shortened V by 5 bases and J by 0 bases, and 8 bases separated the two germline ends. Germline V gives CDR1 MNHEY, CDR2 SVGEGT. The CDR3 extends over 13 amino acids. In nucleotides, the CDR3 is TGTGCCAGCAGTCCCATTTTCTCCTACGAGCAGTACTTC. This sequence encodes CASSPIFSYEQYF.

Notes on this clone: Mismatch with germline at one junction end may stem from a read error. V usage is TRBV6-1 and J usage is TRBJ2-7; D perhaps matches TRBD2 (5 bases). This CDR3 region has 14 residues. Per germline, CDR1 MNHNS and CDR2 SASEGT. DNA for the CDR3: TGTGCCAGCAGGGAAGGGATCTCACGGGGCGAGCAGTACTTC. It encodes CASREGISRGEQYF.

This clone was observed a single time. The rearrangement uses TRBV6-2 or TRBV6-3 and TRBJ2-1; the D gene is possibly TRBD1 (5 bases). Per germline, CDR1 MNHEY and CDR2 SVGEGT. Trimming stripped 1 base from V and 4 bases from J, with 8 bases between. The CDR3 runs 14 residues. DNA of the CDR3: TGTGCCAGCAGTTACTGGGCAGGGTACAATGAGCAGTTCTTC. Amino acid sequence: CASSYWAGYNEQFF.

This chain uses TRBV10-1 with TRBJ2-7, with 12 bases fitting TRBD1. Germline V gene lookup returns CDR1 WNHNN and CDR2 SYGVQD (reference sequence). The CDR3 loop spans 15 amino acids. After removal of 3 bases from V and 7 bases from J, the junction contained 7 bases not matched to a gene. Here the CDR3 reads CASSDTGQGASEQYF. CDR3 sequence (DNA): TGCGCCAGCAGTGATACGGGACAGGGGGCAAGTGAGCAGTACTTC.

The rearrangement joins TRBV7-9 to TRBJ1-1, with a weak D call TRBD1 (5 bases). V lost 5 bases and J lost 1, with 11 bases in between. This CDR3 comprises 14 residues. The germline V gene encodes CDR1 SEHNR and CDR2 FQNEAQ (reference sequence). The CDR3: CASSAQGKNTEAFF. DNA of the CDR3: TGTGCCAGCAGCGCCCAGGGAAAGAACACTGAAGCTTTCTTT. The full variable domain, rest sourced from reference TRBV7-9 and TRBJ1-1, is DTGVSQNPRHKITKRGQNVTFRCDPISEHNRLYWYRQTLGQGPEFLTYFQNEAQLEKSRLLSDRFSAERPKGSFSTLEIQRTEQGDSAMYLCASSAQGKNTEAFFGQGTRLTVV.

The chain links TRBV11-2 to TRBJ2-1, with D tentatively TRBD1 (6 bases). CDR3 size: 17 residues. The V end lost 1 base, the J end lost 7 bases, and 20 bases lay between the germline ends. Germline V lookup: CDR1 SGHAT, CDR2 FQNNGV. The CDR3 bases are TGTGCCAGCAGCTTAGGTCAGGGGCGAGGACCCGGAAATGAGCAGTTCTTC. It codes for CASSLGQGRGPGNEQFF.

This chain joins TRBV4-3 and TRBJ2-1; 9 nucleotides agree with TRBD2. V was clipped by 6 bases and J by 5 bases; unmatched bases: 8. The CDR3 length is 15 residues. The germline CDR1 and CDR2 sequences are LGHNA and YSLEER. DNA for the CDR3: TGCGCCAGCAGTCCCCCGGGACTAGCCCACAATGAGCAGTTCTTC. It translates to CASSPPGLAHNEQFF.

This chain links TRBV9 with TRBJ1-6; no firm D call. Germline V gene lookup returns CDR1 SGDLS and CDR2 YYNGEE. The CDR3 consists of 16 residues. The germline V and J ends were trimmed by 1 base and 2 bases, with 10 bases remaining between them. CDR3 in amino acids: CASSVLPDTYNSPLHF. CDR3 DNA sequence: TGTGCCAGCAGCGTATTGCCCGACACCTATAATTCACCCCTCCACTTT.

CDR3 region: CASSQKSQGATGELFF. The DNA of the CDR3 is TGTGCCAGCAGCCAGAAGTCTCAGGGGGCGACCGGGGAGCTGTTTTTT. The rearrangement links TRBV7-3 to TRBJ2-2, with TRBD1 matching over 8 bases. Germline V gives CDR1 SGHTA, CDR2 FQGTGA. Unmatched junction bases numbered 10, after V lost 5 bases and J lost 5 bases. This CDR3 contains 16 residues.

The genes are TRBV21-1 and TRBJ1-1. TRBV21-1 constitutes a pseudogene. This CDR3 has 15 residues. The CDR3 bases are TGTGCCAGCAGCAAAGTATTCGGGGGGAACACTGAAGCTTTCTTT. Protein product: CASSKVFGGNTEAFF.

This chain joins TRBV5-1 and TRBJ2-2; 8 bases map to TRBD1. Germline trimming cut 4 bases from V and 3 bases from J; bases unmatched to any gene: 5. This CDR3 is built from 15 residues. Germline CDR1 and CDR2: SGHRS and YFSETQ. The chain's CDR3 is CASSPDRVYTGELFF. In DNA form, the CDR3 reads TGCGCCAGCAGCCCGGACAGGGTGTACACCGGGGAGCTGTTTTTT. The full variable domain, completed using reference TRBV5-1 and TRBJ2-2, is KAGVTQTPRYLIKTRGQQVTLSCSPISGHRSVSWYQQTPGQGLQFLFEYFSETQRNKGNFPGRFSGRQFSNSRSEMNVSTLELGDSALYLCASSPDRVYTGELFFGEGSRLTVL.